The TCR beta chain under discussion was sequenced for a study of cytomegalovirus exposure and HLA in healthy donors. Study-wide results and caveats: Rare sequences made up most TCRs, while some public TCRs were found in many donors. TCR beta chain V- and J-gene trimming was linked, in a later analysis, to a missense variant in DCLRE1C.

The germline V and J ends were trimmed by 1 base and 3 bases, with 31 bases remaining between them. Germline values: CDR1 LGHNA, CDR2 YNFKEQ. The CDR3 length is 21 residues. On this clone itself: What it binds is unknown.

The study ran its PCR with 60 Vbeta and 13 Jbeta primers. Sequencing used immunoSEQ multiplex PCR; TCRdb keeps in-frame clones, though not all of them. Among about 77,000 clones listed, roughly four fifths were seen once. Each of the donors was a healthy bone marrow donor. This clonotype was sampled from a man in his forties in good health and CMV-seronegative. This chain links TRBV4-2 with TRBJ2-7; TRBD1 is a possible D gene (6 bases). Sequencing input: PBMCs. CDR3 residues: CASSQGDRDIWRLTGYYEQYF. The CDR3 coding sequence is TGTGCCAGCAGCCAAGGAGACCGGGACATATGGCGCCTAACGGGGTACTACGAGCAGTACTTC.